This section outlines one TCR beta chain sequence together with its context. Its antigen is undetermined. The PCR was carried out with 60 Vbeta primers and 13 Jbeta primers. Some clones are missing from TCRdb's copy, which holds only in-frame ones; the method was immunoSEQ multiplex PCR. This sample has some 130,000 clones, with approximately 80% found just once. The V segment lost 6 bases and the J segment 4 bases; nucleotides outside the gene matches: 12. Germline CDR1 MDHEN, CDR2 SYDVKM. This CDR3 has 16 residues. This entry belongs to a study of cytomegalovirus exposure and HLA in healthy donors. Study-level findings and limits: According to the study, around 150 TCR beta chains were cytomegalovirus-associated. Reportedly, HLA-A and HLA-B alleles of most subjects were accurately predicted from TCR beta. The likely origin of a cluster of highly shared sequence variants was a sequencing artifact. Later analysis reportedly placed an Asian-associated ancestry cluster below the roughly 670-donor mean in N-insertions.

The rearrangement links TRBV28 to TRBJ1-5; TRBD1 matches at 7 bases. The sequence came from a man aged 30-40 years in good health and CMV-seronegative. The source material was PBMCs. In nucleotides, the CDR3 is TGTGCCAGCAGATCACCGGGACAGAGCTTTAATCAGCCCCAGCATTTT. Amino acid sequence: CASRSPGQSFNQPQHF. Drawing the rest from reference TRBV28 and TRBJ1-5, the complete variable domain is DVKVTQSSRYLVKRTGEKVFLECVQDMDHENMFWYRQDPGLGLRLIYFSYDVKMKEKGDIPEGYSVSREKKERFSLILESASTNQTSMYLCASRSPGQSFNQPQHFGDGTRLSIL.